A single sample gave rise to the 14 T cell receptor beta chains below, sequenced in a study of shared clonotypes between healthy human individuals. Profiled with immunoSEQ multiplex PCR; TCRdb holds only in-frame clones, not every one. The sample shows more than 400,000 clones, about 95% of them seen only once. Sequences were obtained from naive CD4+ T cells sorted from blood. Subset denoted: CD45RA+ positively selected. These receptors originate from a woman aged 25 to 39 in good health.

V and J are TRBV19 and TRBJ1-5; D might be TRBD1 (5 bases). The germline V gene has CDR1 LNHDA and CDR2 SQIVND (reference sequence). Trimming shortened V by 7 bases and J by 0 bases, and 22 bases separated the two germline ends. This CDR3 comprises 18 residues. The CDR3 is CASIGDGYRGYSNQPQHF. For the CDR3, the DNA is TGTGCCAGTATAGGGGACGGGTATAGAGGCTATAGCAATCAGCCCCAGCATTTT.

The count of this clone is one. The rearrangement links TRBV4-1 to TRBJ2-1, with 8 bases matching TRBD2. Germline values: CDR1 MGHRA, CDR2 YSYEKL. The CDR3 extends over 16 amino acids. J was trimmed by 1 base and V by 4 bases; bases with no gene match: 6. The CDR3 here is CASSRLGLASYNEQFF. CDR3 sequence (DNA): TGCGCCAGCAGCCGCCTAGGACTAGCATCCTACAATGAGCAGTTCTTC.

This chain links TRBV28 with TRBJ1-1; tentative D call: TRBD1 (5 bases). V lost 4 bases and J 5 bases, leaving 14 bases between the germline ends. Germline V gives CDR1 MDHEN, CDR2 SYDVKM. The CDR3 extends over 14 amino acids. The CDR3 protein is CASSSGTKATEAFF. In DNA, the CDR3 is TGTGCCAGCAGTTCGGGGACCAAGGCGACTGAAGCTTTCTTT. Complete variable domain (other parts from reference TRBV28 and TRBJ1-1): DVKVTQSSRYLVKRTGEKVFLECVQDMDHENMFWYRQDPGLGLRLIYFSYDVKMKEKGDIPEGYSVSREKKERFSLILESASTNQTSMYLCASSSGTKATEAFFGQGTRLTVV.

The CDR3 coding sequence is TGTGCCAGCAGCTTCAGGCCCCCAGGGGGTTACGAGCAGTACTTC. Translating gives CASSFRPPGGYEQYF. The genes are TRBV11-2 and TRBJ2-7; 7 bases fit TRBD1. This CDR3 is built from 15 residues. V shed 3 bases and J 4 bases; nucleotides not matched to a gene: 9. Looked up from germline, CDR1 is SGHAT and CDR2 is FQNNGV.

This chain links TRBV7-6 with TRBJ2-1; no reliable D call. CDR3 size: 14 residues. Trimming left V 0 bases short and J 4 bases short, with 7 bases between. Per germline, CDR1 SGHVS and CDR2 FNYEAQ. The CDR3 DNA follows: TGTGCCAGCAGCTTAGCCCCGGCATACAATGAGCAGTTCTTC. Protein sequence: CASSLAPAYNEQFF. The entire variable domain, with the rest obtained from reference TRBV7-6 and TRBJ2-1, is as follows: GAGVSQSPRYKVTKRGQDVALRCDPISGHVSLYWYRQALGQGPEFLTYFNYEAQQDKSGLPNDRFSAERPEGSISTLTIQRTEQRDSAMYRCASSLAPAYNEQFFGPGTRLTVL.

The V gene is TRBV29-1, the J gene TRBJ2-7, with 12 bases aligning to TRBD2. Germline V gene data show CDR1 as SQVTM and CDR2 as ANQGSEA. This CDR3 has 14 amino acids. Unmatched junction bases numbered 3, after V lost 1 base and J lost 5 bases. In nucleotides, the CDR3 is TGCAGCGTTGAAGCTAGCGGGAGGGTTGACGAGCAGTACTTC. This codes for CSVEASGRVDEQYF.

The rearrangement joins TRBV27 to TRBJ2-7, with D perhaps matching TRBD2 (5 bases). This CDR3 has 14 residues. Trimming cost V 2 bases and J 4 bases, with 12 bases left between them. Germline CDR1 and CDR2: MNHEY and SMNVEV (reference sequence). The CDR3 coding sequence is TGTGCCAGCAGTTTAAGGACCCGCGGGTACGAGCAGTACTTC. Protein product: CASSLRTRGYEQYF.

This chain joins TRBV6-1 and TRBJ2-5; no clear D gene. The CDR3 contains 13 residues. V dropped 8 bases and J dropped 3 bases, with 13 bases sitting between them. Germline V CDR1 and CDR2: MNHNS, SASEGT. CDR3: CASRGWGKETQYF. The CDR3 DNA follows: TGTGCCAGCCGTGGGTGGGGAAAAGAGACCCAGTACTTC.

The chain employs TRBV29-1 and TRBJ1-1; D remains ambiguous. The CDR3 has 11 residues. Germline V CDR1 and CDR2: SQVTM, ANQGSEA. The V and J ends lost 4 bases and 4 bases respectively, with 7 bases between them. CDR3 protein: CSVVPGTEAFF. CDR3 DNA: TGCAGCGTTGTTCCGGGCACTGAAGCTTTCTTT.

Remarks on this clone: Distinct nucleotide sequences in the sample also encode this CDR3. V gene TRBV5-4 combines with J gene TRBJ1-2, with D tentatively TRBD1 (6 bases). V lost 0 bases, J lost 3 bases, and 6 bases lay in between. Germline lookup yields CDR1 SGHNT and CDR2 YYREEE (reference sequence). The CDR3 spans 13 residues. The CDR3 DNA reads TGTGCCAGCAGCTTGGACAGGGACTATGGCTACACCTTC. Amino acid sequence: CASSLDRDYGYTF.

This sequence joins TRBV19 and TRBJ2-1, with a weak D call TRBD1 (6 bases). CDR1 is LNHDA and CDR2 is SQIVND in the germline V gene (reference sequence). With 7 bases removed from V and 0 bases from J, the gap between germline ends came to 10 bases. This CDR3 contains 14 residues. CDR3 coding DNA: TGTGCCAGTAATCAGGGGCGCTCCTACAATGAGCAGTTCTTC. Amino acids: CASNQGRSYNEQFF.

The chain carries TRBV5-5 and TRBJ2-7; 10 nucleotides match TRBD1. Germline loops: CDR1 SGHKS, CDR2 YYEKEE (reference sequence). The CDR3 is 15 residues long. V gave up 3 bases and J gave up 7 bases; unmatched junction bases: 10. The CDR3 region has the DNA TGTGCCAGCAGCTGGGCGGACAGGGGGGCTTTTGAGCAGTACTTC. Translating it yields CASSWADRGAFEQYF.

This chain uses TRBV5-1 with TRBJ1-5; D call uncertain. Germline V lookup: CDR1 SGHRS, CDR2 YFSETQ. The CDR3 is 13 residues long. The ends were cut back, 4 bases at V and 10 bases at J, with 15 bases in the middle. Here the CDR3 DNA reads TGCGCCAGCAGCGAAGGTAATGGGGAACCCCAGCATTTT. Its protein product is CASSEGNGEPQHF.

CDR3 protein: CASSPSVFGSSYNSPLHF. The CDR3 coding sequence is TGTGCCAGCAGTCCCTCCGTTTTCGGCAGCTCCTATAATTCACCCCTCCACTTT. The rearrangement joins TRBV28 to TRBJ1-6; D not resolved. Germline CDR1 is MDHEN and CDR2 is SYDVKM. The CDR3 is 18 residues long. V was shortened by 5 bases and J by 0 bases, with 17 bases between the two germline ends.